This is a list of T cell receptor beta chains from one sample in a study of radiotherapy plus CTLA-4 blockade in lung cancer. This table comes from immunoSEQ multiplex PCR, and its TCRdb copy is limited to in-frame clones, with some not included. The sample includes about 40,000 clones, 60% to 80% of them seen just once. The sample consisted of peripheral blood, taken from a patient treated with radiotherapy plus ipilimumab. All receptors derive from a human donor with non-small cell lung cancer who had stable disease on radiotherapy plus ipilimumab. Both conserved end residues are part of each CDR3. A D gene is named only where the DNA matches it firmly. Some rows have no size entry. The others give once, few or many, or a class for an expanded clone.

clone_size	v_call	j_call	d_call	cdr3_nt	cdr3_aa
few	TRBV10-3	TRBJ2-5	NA	TGTGCCATCAGTAAGACTGAAGAGACCCAGTACTTC	CAISKTEETQYF
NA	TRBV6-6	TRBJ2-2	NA	TGTGCCACGTACACCGGGGAGCTGTTTTTT	CATYTGELFF
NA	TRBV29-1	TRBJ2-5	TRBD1	TGCAGCGCCGTTAAGCCAGGGGGCCGGGAGACCCAGTACTTC	CSAVKPGGRETQYF
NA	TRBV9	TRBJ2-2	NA	TGTGCCAGCAGCGTAGCCTCACGAGCCGGGGAGCTGTTTTTT	CASSVASRAGELFF
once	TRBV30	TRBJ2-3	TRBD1	TGTGCCTGGAACCCACAGGGGCCCACAGATACGCAGTATTTT	CAWNPQGPTDTQYF
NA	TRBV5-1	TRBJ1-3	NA	TGCGCCAGCAGCTTCGAGGGTTCCGGAAACACCATATATTTT	CASSFEGSGNTIYF
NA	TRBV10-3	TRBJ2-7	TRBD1	TGTGCCGTTATGAAGGGACAGGGCACCCACGAGCAGTACTTC	CAVMKGQGTHEQYF
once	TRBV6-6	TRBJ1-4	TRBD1	TGTGCCAGCAGTCGAAGGACAGGGGATCGTGAAAAACTGTTTTTT	CASSRRTGDREKLFF
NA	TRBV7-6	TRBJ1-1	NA	TGTGCCAGCAGCCTCCGGGGAGGTACTGAAGCTTTCTTT	CASSLRGGTEAFF
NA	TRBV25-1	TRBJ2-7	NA	TGTGCCAGCAGCCTCCAGGGCTACGAGCAGTACTTC	CASSLQGYEQYF